This passage covers 31 T cell receptor beta chains from one sample sequenced in a study of T cell changes during pregnancy in multiple sclerosis. Using immunoSEQ multiplex PCR, the repertoire was profiled, and TCRdb retains in-frame clones only, with some absent. The sample yields fewer than 45,000 clones, roughly 87% seen once. Sequences were derived from CD4+ T cells from peripheral blood mononuclear cells, sampled after pregnancy. The receptors derive from a female donor in good health, enrolled as a control in a pregnancy study.

The chain links TRBV6-1 to TRBJ2-2; 8 nucleotides line up with TRBD1. Trimming at V came to 7 bases and at J to 1 base, leaving 2 bases not matched to a gene. CDR3 length: 14 residues. Germline CDR1 and CDR2: MNHNS and SASEGT. The CDR3 protein is CASIRGRNTGELFF. The CDR3 DNA follows: TGTGCCAGCATCAGGGGGCGGAACACCGGGGAGCTGTTTTTT.

A few counts support this clone. V and J are TRBV18 and TRBJ2-1; possible D gene TRBD2, 5 bases. V shed 3 bases and J shed 4 bases, with 7 bases lying between them. The CDR3 consists of 13 residues. In germline, CDR1 is KGHSH, CDR2 LQKENI. The CDR3 DNA reads TGTGCCAGCTCACCGGAGCGGTACAATGAGCAGTTCTTC. Translation gives CASSPERYNEQFF.

The V call is TRBV4-3, the J call TRBJ2-2; D call uncertain. CDR3 length: 15 amino acids. From germline, CDR1 is LGHNA and CDR2 YSLEER. Trimming removed 1 base from V and 1 base from J, with 7 bases in between. CDR3 protein: CASSQVAQNTGELFF. The CDR3, as DNA: TGCGCCAGCAGCCAAGTGGCCCAGAACACCGGGGAGCTGTTTTTT.

V usage is TRBV5-8 and J usage is TRBJ2-3; a possible D gene is TRBD2 (5 bases). Germline assignment: CDR1 SGHTS and CDR2 YDEGEE. The ends were cut back, 2 bases at V and 0 bases at J, with 10 bases in the middle. The CDR3 extends over 15 amino acids. CDR3 residues: CASSLRGYSTDTQYF. CDR3 coding DNA: TGTGCCAGCAGCTTACGCGGGTATAGCACAGATACGCAGTATTTT.

The J gene is TRBJ2-7, the V gene TRBV28; 8 bases are shared with TRBD2. Trimming at V came to 6 bases and at J to 0 bases, leaving 7 bases not matched to a gene. CDR3 length equals 15 residues. The V gene's germline CDR1 is MDHEN and CDR2 SYDVKM. This CDR3 is CASSKPGGGSYEQYF. The CDR3 coding sequence is TGTGCCAGCAGCAAACCCGGGGGGGGCTCCTACGAGCAGTACTTC. Drawing the rest from reference TRBV28 and TRBJ2-7, the complete variable domain is DVKVTQSSRYLVKRTGEKVFLECVQDMDHENMFWYRQDPGLGLRLIYFSYDVKMKEKGDIPEGYSVSREKKERFSLILESASTNQTSMYLCASSKPGGGSYEQYFGPGTRLTVT.

The chain recombines TRBV7-9 with TRBJ1-3; 8 bases map to TRBD1. The junction had 2 bases not matched to a gene; V was cut back by 3 bases and J by 1 base. Germline V gene sequence: CDR1 SEHNR, CDR2 FQNEAQ (reference sequence). The CDR3 sequence is 15 residues long. The CDR3: CASSLTGDSGNTIYF. Written as DNA, the CDR3 is TGTGCCAGCAGCTTGACAGGGGATTCTGGAAACACCATATATTTT.

This chain uses TRBV19 with TRBJ1-5, with 9 nucleotides matching TRBD1. Germline V gene sequence: CDR1 LNHDA, CDR2 SQIVND (reference sequence). Trimming at V came to 5 bases and at J to 5 bases, leaving 7 bases not matched to a gene. This CDR3 is 15 amino acids long. The CDR3 DNA sequence: TGTGCCAGTAGTCTCCCGGGACAGGGTTATCAGCCCCAGCATTTT. Translated: CASSLPGQGYQPQHF.

This chain connects TRBV6-5 to TRBJ1-1; no definite D call. The V gene's germline CDR1 is MNHEY and CDR2 SVGAGI. This CDR3 has 13 amino acids. The V end lost 0 bases, the J end lost 1 base, and 3 bases lay between the germline ends. The CDR3 DNA reads TGTGCCAGCAGTTACTCTCGGAACACTGAAGCTTTCTTT. Protein product: CASSYSRNTEAFF.

The V and J genes are TRBV7-9 and TRBJ1-2; possible D gene TRBD1, 5 bases. CDR3 length: 12 residues. The V gene's germline CDR1 is SEHNR and CDR2 FQNEAQ (reference sequence). V lost 5 bases to trimming and J lost 8 bases, with 12 bases between them. The CDR3 coding sequence is TGTGCCAGCAGCCCCGGGACTCTCGGCTACACCTTC. This gives the protein CASSPGTLGYTF.

V is TRBV7-3 and J is TRBJ2-1; D call uncertain. CDR3 length: 14 residues. Between the trimmed V and J ends, which lost 1 base and 4 bases, there was a span of 8 bases. Germline CDR1 and CDR2: SGHTA and FQGTGA. CDR3 amino acids: CASSLNAQYNEQFF. The CDR3 coding sequence is TGTGCCAGCAGCTTAAACGCCCAGTACAATGAGCAGTTCTTC.

This clone was seen only once. The V gene is TRBV28, the J gene TRBJ2-7, with D uncertain. V shed 8 bases and J shed 3 bases, with 14 bases lying between them. Germline V gene sequence: CDR1 MDHEN, CDR2 SYDVKM. This CDR3 comprises 13 residues. As DNA, the CDR3 is TGTGCCAGCGGTTCGTACTCCCTCTACGAGCAGTACTTC. It encodes CASGSYSLYEQYF.

The chain is built from TRBV4-1 and TRBJ1-2, with D unresolved. Germline lookup yields CDR1 MGHRA and CDR2 YSYEKL. The CDR3 covers 13 residues. The V end was cut by 0 bases, the J end by 4 bases, with 6 bases between. This chain's CDR3 is CASSQDWSYGYTF. The CDR3 DNA reads as TGCGCCAGCAGCCAAGACTGGAGCTATGGCTACACCTTC.

CDR3 sequence reads: CASSPSDRVLMNTEAFF. The CDR3 DNA follows: TGTGCCAGCAGCCCCTCCGACAGGGTGCTGATGAACACTGAAGCTTTCTTT. The chain uses TRBV7-8 and TRBJ1-1, with 7 bases aligning to TRBD1. Trimming removed 5 bases from V and 0 bases from J; junction bases left unmatched: 12. The CDR3 contains 17 residues. The germline V gene encodes CDR1 SGHVS and CDR2 FQNEAQ.

The chain joins TRBV13 to TRBJ1-1; tentative D call: TRBD1 (6 bases). This CDR3 has 13 residues. The germline V gene encodes CDR1 PRHDT and CDR2 FYEKMQ (reference sequence). Trimming stripped 6 bases from V and 4 bases from J, with 12 bases between. The CDR3 coding sequence is TGTGCCAGCAGTGAGACAGGATTCACTGAAGCTTTCTTT. Translation gives CASSETGFTEAFF.

This clone was counted only a few times. This chain connects TRBV6-1 to TRBJ1-4; unclear D gene. Germline V gene data show CDR1 as MNHNS and CDR2 as SASEGT. Trimming stripped 1 base from V and 1 base from J, with 7 bases between. The CDR3 runs to 15 residues. The CDR3 loop is CASSEERVTNEKLFF. The DNA of the CDR3 is TGTGCCAGCAGTGAAGAACGGGTAACTAATGAAAAACTGTTTTTT.

The V gene is TRBV28, the J gene TRBJ2-7; D unclear. Trimming took 1 base from V and 3 from J, leaving 7 bases between them. Per germline, CDR1 MDHEN and CDR2 SYDVKM. The CDR3 is 13 residues long. The CDR3, as DNA: TGTGCCAGCAGTTTATTGGGCAGCTACGAGCAGTACTTC. The encoded protein is CASSLLGSYEQYF.

Judged by abundance, this clone is medium-sized. The chain employs TRBV7-9 and TRBJ1-6, with a tentative D call TRBD1 (5 bases). Germline V lookup: CDR1 SEHNR, CDR2 FQNEAQ (reference sequence). The CDR3 is 16 residues long. The ends were cut back, 1 base at V and 8 bases at J, with 15 bases in the middle. The CDR3 nucleotides are TGTGCCAGCAGCTTAGGGAACTTAGTAGGGGATTCACCCCTCCACTTT. As protein: CASSLGNLVGDSPLHF.

The rearrangement uses TRBV7-3 and TRBJ2-1, with a weak D call TRBD2 (6 bases). Germline CDR1 and CDR2: SGHTA and FQGTGA. The CDR3 sequence is 16 residues long. V lost 2 bases, J lost 4 bases, and 15 bases lay in between. The CDR3 protein is CASSLSGASAYNEQFF. The CDR3 bases are TGTGCCAGCAGCTTATCTGGGGCTAGCGCTTACAATGAGCAGTTCTTC.

J is TRBJ2-3 and V is TRBV7-8; D possibly corresponds to TRBD2 (5 bases). Trimming stripped 1 base from V and 0 bases from J, with 8 bases between. Germline CDR1 SGHVS, CDR2 FQNEAQ. The CDR3 consists of 15 residues. CDR3 nucleotides: TGTGCCAGCAGCTTAGTCGGGGTTAGCACAGATACGCAGTATTTT. Protein: CASSLVGVSTDTQYF. Full variable domain (remainder filled in from reference TRBV7-8 and TRBJ2-3): GAGVSQSPRYKVAKRGQDVALRCDPISGHVSLFWYQQALGQGPEFLTYFQNEAQLDKSGLPSDRFFAERPEGSVSTLKIQRTQQEDSAVYLCASSLVGVSTDTQYFGPGTRLTVL.

The chain joins TRBV5-4 to TRBJ2-1; TRBD2 aligns across 11 bases. The CDR3 is made up of 19 amino acids. The germline CDR1 and CDR2 sequences are SGHNT and YYREEE (reference sequence). V dropped 1 base and J dropped 0; count of bases not matched to a gene: 9. CDR3 nucleotide sequence: TGTGCCAGCAGCTTGTATTCTAGCGGGGGGCTGAGCTCCTACAATGAGCAGTTCTTC. Translation gives CASSLYSSGGLSSYNEQFF.

The chain joins TRBV9 to TRBJ2-7; 9 nucleotides align to TRBD1. The CDR3 is 15 amino acids. V lost 3 bases, J lost 5 bases, and 9 bases stayed unmatched. Germline assignment: CDR1 SGDLS and CDR2 YYNGEE. The CDR3 nucleotides are TGTGCCAGCAGCGACCGGGACAGGGTGAAAGACGAGCAGTACTTC. Protein sequence: CASSDRDRVKDEQYF.

This sequence joins TRBV7-8 and TRBJ1-6, with D possibly TRBD1 on 6 matching bases. Germline CDR1 is SGHVS and CDR2 is FQNEAQ. V lost 2 bases and J lost 0, with 14 bases in between. This CDR3 is built from 18 residues. Here the CDR3 reads CASSLTSQGSSYNSPLHF. CDR3 nucleotides: TGTGCCAGCAGCTTAACCTCACAGGGAAGCTCCTATAATTCACCCCTCCACTTT.

This chain connects TRBV7-2 to TRBJ2-5; TRBD2 matches 9 bases. CDR3 length: 16 amino acids. With V trimmed by 1 base and J by 3 bases, 6 bases remained unmatched. Per germline, CDR1 SGHTA and CDR2 FQGNSA. In DNA, the CDR3 is TGTGCCAGCAGCTTAGGGGCGGGGGGGCGGAAAGAGACCCAGTACTTC. Protein: CASSLGAGGRKETQYF.

This clone was detected only once. The sample holds other DNA sequences that translate to the same CDR3. The chain carries TRBV19 and TRBJ1-5, with D unclear. Looked up from germline, CDR1 is LNHDA and CDR2 is SQIVND (reference sequence). V was trimmed by 8 bases and J by 7 bases, leaving 15 bases between them. The CDR3 spans 13 residues. CDR3 in amino acids: CASRGEGNQPQHF. As DNA, the CDR3 is TGTGCCAGTCGGGGAGAAGGGAACCAGCCCCAGCATTTT.

The chain is built from TRBV19 and TRBJ2-2; 12 bases are shared with TRBD2. Per germline, CDR1 LNHDA and CDR2 SQIVND (reference sequence). With V trimmed by 6 bases and J by 5 bases, 7 bases remained unmatched. The CDR3 contains 16 residues. CDR3 protein: CASRPGLAGRTGELFF. The CDR3 DNA follows: TGTGCCAGTAGACCAGGACTAGCGGGGAGGACCGGGGAGCTGTTTTTT.

The V and J genes are TRBV2 and TRBJ1-5, with TRBD1 matching 11 bases. The germline V gene encodes CDR1 SNHLY and CDR2 FYNNEI. CDR3 length: 15 amino acids. With 6 bases clipped from V and 9 bases from J, the junction kept 10 bases outside the gene matches. In DNA, the CDR3 is TGTGCCAGCAGGGCCTCCGGGACAGGGGGTGCGCCCCAGCATTTT. Residues: CASRASGTGGAPQHF. The whole variable domain, remainder taken from reference TRBV2 and TRBJ1-5, is EPEVTQTPSHQVTQMGQEVILRCVPISNHLYFYWYRQILGQKVEFLVSFYNNEISEKSEIFDDQFSVERPDGSNFTLKIRSTKLEDSAMYFCASRASGTGGAPQHFGDGTRLSIL.

The chain couples TRBV11-2 to TRBJ1-4, with 8 bases identical to TRBD1. The V gene's germline CDR1 is SGHAT and CDR2 FQNNGV. The J segment lost 7 bases and the V segment lost 5 bases, leaving 18 bases of the junction unmatched. There are 18 residues in the CDR3. DNA for the CDR3: TGTGCCAGCAGCCGGCTGGCCCTTCGAGGACAGGGAAGTGAAAAACTGTTTTTT. This translates into CASSRLALRGQGSEKLFF.

This clone was counted once. The chain links TRBV27 to TRBJ1-2, with TRBD1 matching 10 bases. This CDR3 comprises 14 residues. Germline lookup yields CDR1 MNHEY and CDR2 SMNVEV (reference sequence). V lost 2 bases, J lost 8 bases, and 5 bases stayed unmatched. The CDR3 region is CASSLQTGGVGYTF. CDR3 DNA: TGTGCCAGCAGTTTACAGACAGGGGGCGTGGGCTACACCTTC.

The chain links TRBV19 to TRBJ2-7; 11 bases are shared with TRBD1. The CDR3 is made up of 15 amino acids. Germline lookup yields CDR1 LNHDA and CDR2 SQIVND (reference sequence). The V and J ends lost 5 bases and 4 bases, in that order; junction bases with no gene match: 7. The CDR3 loop is CASSPRDRGTYEQYF. The CDR3, as DNA: TGTGCCAGTAGTCCCCGGGACAGGGGGACGTACGAGCAGTACTTC.

V usage is TRBV9 and J usage is TRBJ2-2; D might be TRBD2 (5 bases). The germline V and J ends were trimmed by 7 bases and 6 bases, with 13 bases remaining between them. Per the germline V gene, CDR1 is SGDLS and CDR2 is YYNGEE. This CDR3 spans 13 amino acids. The CDR3 nucleotides read TGTGCCAGCGCGCCGGGGTTCGCCGGGGAGCTGTTTTTT. Its translation is CASAPGFAGELFF.

The rearrangement joins TRBV5-1 to TRBJ2-5; 14 bases are shared with TRBD2. V was clipped by 4 bases and J by 1 base; unmatched bases: 3. CDR3 size: 16 residues. CDR1 and CDR2 from the germline V gene are SGHRS and YFSETQ. The DNA for the CDR3 is TGCGCCAGCAGCGCCGGACTAGCGGGGGGCCAAGAGACCCAGTACTTC. Its translation: CASSAGLAGGQETQYF.